This T cell receptor beta chain was retrieved from a study of breast tumors, draining lymph nodes, adjacent tissues. Study-level points and caveats: Tumor T cell lymph node origin was a supported hypothesis, not proven.

Breast cancer patients provided tissue from their axillary draining lymph nodes. A remark on this clonotype: Antigen specificity is unknown. A much larger clone differs from this one at a single base, so this may be a read error.

Trimming removed 2 bases from V and 8 bases from J; junction bases left unmatched: 11. The CDR3 covers 15 residues. CDR1 is SGHAT and CDR2 is FQDESV in the germline V gene (reference sequence). TCRdb processed the multiplex PCR reads anew with MiXCR; each CDR3 protein has one entry. The sample yields about 300,000 distinct CDR3 sequences, roughly 31% seen once. The receptor was isolated from a female donor with breast cancer. Some clones in this sample may be carry-over from other donors' samples. Sequenced sample: axillary lymph node tissue. This chain links TRBV11-1 with TRBJ2-7; 8 bases line up with TRBD1. CDR3 amino acids: CASSLLQGAGYKQYF. In DNA form, the CDR3 reads TGTGCCAGCAGCTTACTGCAGGGGGCGGGATACAAGCAGTACTTC. The whole variable domain, filled in from reference TRBV11-1 and TRBJ2-7, reads EAEVAQSPRYKITEKSQAVAFWCDPISGHATLYWYRQILGQGPELLVQFQDESVVDDSQLPKDRFSAERLKGVDSTLKIQPAELGDSAMYLCASSLLQGAGYKQYFGPGTRLTVT.